This T cell receptor beta chain emerged from a study of cytomegalovirus exposure and HLA in healthy donors. Study-level background: A preliminary data release comprised roughly 80 million unique TCRs obtained from HLA-typed donors.

Germline V gene sequence: CDR1 SGHRS, CDR2 YFSETQ. J lost 5 bases, V lost 0 bases, and 11 bases had no gene match. The CDR3 contains 17 residues. The PCR contained 60 Vbeta and 13 Jbeta primers. TCRdb keeps only in-frame clones here, not all; method: immunoSEQ multiplex PCR. The sample carries almost 200,000 clones, 75% to 85% recorded once. The V gene is TRBV5-1, the J gene TRBJ2-3; TRBD2 agrees at 8 bases. The clonotype comes from a male donor in good health and CMV-seropositive. The sample comprised PBMCs. The CDR3 sequence is CASSLGHSAGGIDTQYF. In nucleotides, the CDR3 is TGCGCCAGCAGCTTGGGCCATTCGGCGGGAGGAATAGATACGCAGTATTTT.